The clone carrying this T cell receptor (beta chain) turned up a few times. The antigen is undetermined. This entry is derived from a study of T-cell memory formation after mild COVID-19. General observations from the study: Among clones peaking at day 37 in the second wave, SARS-CoV-2 specificity remained unconfirmed.

A single record per CDR3 protein comes from TCRdb applying MiXCR to the 5' RACE reads. The sample has about 500,000 distinct CDR3 sequences, around 20% seen once. With 0 bases clipped from V and 1 base from J, the junction kept 16 bases outside the gene matches. This CDR3 is 21 amino acids long. Germline loops: CDR1 MNHNY, CDR2 SVGAGI (reference sequence). Material: PBMCs or a T cell subset sorted from them (not recorded which). The rearrangement uses TRBV6-6 and TRBJ2-3; 10 bases agree with TRBD2. The source of this sequence is an adult woman who had mild COVID-19 (a few samples of this study predate the infection). Cell type and time point are not known. The CDR3 DNA follows: TGTGCCAGCAGTTACTCCGCTCTAGGAGCGGGAGGGTCTGTTGGCACAGATACGCAGTATTTT. As protein: CASSYSALGAGGSVGTDTQYF.